Below, 14 T cell receptor beta chains from the same sample are listed, as sequenced in a study of control samples from healthy donors and cancer patients. The method was immunoSEQ multiplex PCR; TCRdb's version includes in-frame clones alone and lacks a portion of them. The sample consists of about 55,000 clones, roughly 96% of them appearing once. Input material: blood. All receptors derive from a woman aged 25 to 45 in good health.

The chain links TRBV11-3 to TRBJ2-1; the D gene is possibly TRBD1 (6 bases). V was clipped by 6 bases and J by 2 bases, with 17 bases between them. CDR1 and CDR2 (germline): SGHNT, YENEEA. This CDR3 spans 16 amino acids. The CDR3, as DNA: TGTGCCAGCAGTCTAAACCGGGACAAAACCTACAATGAGCAGTTCTTC. Amino acids: CASSLNRDKTYNEQFF. The full variable domain, completed using reference TRBV11-3 and TRBJ2-1, is EAGVVQSPRYKIIEKKQPVAFWCNPISGHNTLYWYLQNLGQGPELLIRYENEEAVDDSQLPKDRFSAERLKGVDSTLKIQPAELGDSAVYLCASSLNRDKTYNEQFFGPGTRLTVL.

The rearrangement joins TRBV28 to TRBJ2-6, with 10 nucleotides matching TRBD2. The trim removed 6 bases at V and 3 bases at J, leaving 2 bases unmatched. Germline lookup yields CDR1 MDHEN and CDR2 SYDVKM. This CDR3 is built from 15 residues. CDR3 in DNA: TGTGCCAGCAGACCTAGCGGGAGTGGGGCCAACGTCCTGACTTTC. Its translation is CASRPSGSGANVLTF.

This clone was picked up one time. V and J are TRBV28 and TRBJ2-3, with TRBD2 matching over 8 bases. The CDR3 has 17 residues. Germline-derived CDR1 and CDR2 are MDHEN and SYDVKM. J gave up 0 bases and V 3 bases, and 8 bases lay outside the gene matches. The CDR3 sequence is CASSLTVIAGSTDTQYF. CDR3 bases: TGTGCCAGCAGTTTGACCGTAATAGCGGGGAGCACAGATACGCAGTATTTT.

CDR3 loop: CAWRETYNSPLHF. The CDR3 coding sequence is TGTGCCTGGAGGGAGACCTATAATTCACCCCTCCACTTT. V and J are TRBV30 and TRBJ1-6; no definite D call. With 3 bases removed from V and 2 bases from J, the gap between germline ends came to 5 bases. This CDR3 has 13 amino acids. CDR1 and CDR2 (germline): GTSNPN, SVGIG (reference sequence).

This clone was detected only once. The V gene is TRBV7-9, the J gene TRBJ1-1; 8 bases match TRBD1. The germline V gene encodes CDR1 SEHNR and CDR2 FQNEAQ (reference sequence). The CDR3 contains 14 residues. Trimming took 7 bases from V and 3 from J; bases not matched to a gene: 7. CDR3 bases: TGTGCCAGCATCCCGACAGGGGAGCACACTGAAGCTTTCTTT. This translates into CASIPTGEHTEAFF.

The chain has TRBV6-2 or TRBV6-3 and TRBJ2-1, with 12 bases fitting TRBD2. The CDR3 is 17 amino acids. V lost 3 bases, J lost 12 bases, and 15 bases stayed unmatched. Germline CDR1 is MNHEY and CDR2 is SVGEGT. CDR3 sequence: CASSYLAGGPPFVAQFF. DNA of the CDR3: TGTGCCAGCAGTTATCTAGCGGGAGGGCCGCCCTTCGTCGCGCAGTTCTTC.

The CDR3 coding sequence is TGCAGTGCTAGTCGTAGCGGGCACACAGATACGCAGTATTTT. This encodes CSASRSGHTDTQYF. V is TRBV20-1 and J is TRBJ2-3; 7 bases fit TRBD2. The CDR3 is made up of 14 amino acids. V was clipped by 3 bases and J by 2 bases; unmatched bases: 5. Germline CDR1 is DFQATT and CDR2 is SNEGSKA (reference sequence).

The chain has TRBV18 and TRBJ2-3; D is unresolved. Trimming pared 2 bases from V and 2 bases from J, leaving 8 bases between. There are 14 residues in the CDR3. Germline V CDR1 and CDR2: KGHSH, LQKENI. In DNA, the CDR3 is TGTGCCAGCTCACCAAAATTTTCCACAGATACGCAGTATTTT. Its protein product is CASSPKFSTDTQYF.

V is TRBV28 and J is TRBJ1-2; D is undetermined. Looked up from germline, CDR1 is MDHEN and CDR2 is SYDVKM. CDR3 length: 11 residues. Trimming took off 1 base at V and 5 bases at J, with 2 bases between the two ends. CDR3 protein: CASSLSYGYTF. CDR3 sequence (DNA): TGTGCCAGCAGTTTATCGTATGGCTACACCTTC.

The chain links TRBV28 to TRBJ2-7, with D hard to call. CDR1 is MDHEN and CDR2 is SYDVKM in the germline V gene. V lost 4 bases and J 4 bases, leaving 20 bases between the germline ends. The CDR3 runs to 16 residues. The CDR3 DNA sequence: TGTGCCAGCAGTTCGACCGGGCCGCAGACCTATTACGAGCAGTACTTC. It specifies CASSSTGPQTYYEQYF.

The chain links TRBV6-6 to TRBJ2-7; 7 bases match TRBD1. This CDR3 is 15 amino acids long. V was pared by 6 bases and J by 5 bases, with 13 bases of the junction left unmatched. Germline CDR1 MNHNY, CDR2 SVGAGI (reference sequence). In DNA, the CDR3 is TGTGCCAGCAGCTGGACAGGTGCTGGTGGGAACGAGCAGTACTTC. Amino acid sequence: CASSWTGAGGNEQYF.

V usage is TRBV6-5 and J usage is TRBJ2-7; 10 positions agree with TRBD1. The CDR3 is 14 residues long. The junction had 1 base not matched to a gene; V was cut back by 2 bases and J by 3 bases. CDR1 is MNHEY and CDR2 is SVGAGI in the germline V gene. CDR3 in DNA: TGTGCCAGCAGTTACGGGACAGGGGTCTACGAGCAGTACTTC. This sequence encodes CASSYGTGVYEQYF.

The chain links TRBV4-2 to TRBJ1-2; 10 nucleotides match TRBD1. The trim removed 2 bases at V and 0 bases at J, leaving 6 bases unmatched. This CDR3 contains 17 residues. Germline CDR1 and CDR2: LGHNA and YNFKEQ. The CDR3 sequence is CASSQRRGQGTNYGYTF. CDR3 nucleotide sequence: TGTGCCAGCAGCCAACGCCGGGGACAGGGGACTAACTATGGCTACACCTTC.

The V call is TRBV13, the J call TRBJ2-7; D may be TRBD2 (6 bases). The CDR3 runs to 17 residues. The germline gives CDR1 PRHDT, CDR2 FYEKMQ (reference sequence). Trimming removed 2 bases at V and 0 bases at J, with 17 bases between. In DNA form, the CDR3 reads TGTGCCAGCAGCTTAACGGGCGGGGCCGTAAGCTCCTACGAGCAGTACTTC. This codes for CASSLTGGAVSSYEQYF.